The 12 T cell receptor beta chains given below trace back to one sample, sequenced in a study of blood T cell repertoires in COVID-19. Profiling relied on immunoSEQ multiplex PCR, and the TCRdb table lists in-frame clones only, not all of them. The table has more than 300,000 clones, around 86% seen once. Sequencing used peripheral blood. These receptors originate from a woman between 45 and 60 years old with COVID-19, enrolled during active disease.

The CDR3 DNA reads as TGTGCCAGCAGCTTGGGACTAGCGTGGAGTGGCACAGATACGCAGTATTTT. This translates into CASSLGLAWSGTDTQYF. The chain has TRBV7-2 and TRBJ2-3; 10 bases align to TRBD2. V dropped 3 bases and J dropped 1; count of bases not matched to a gene: 7. The CDR3 covers 17 residues. Germline CDR1 SGHTA, CDR2 FQGNSA. The full variable domain, its missing parts supplied by reference TRBV7-2 and TRBJ2-3, is GAGVSQSPSNKVTEKGKDVELRCDPISGHTALYWYRQSLGQGLEFLIYFQGNSAPDKSGLPSDRFSAERTGGSVSTLTIQRTQQEDSAVYLCASSLGLAWSGTDTQYFGPGTRLTVL.

V is TRBV11-1 and J is TRBJ2-7; 12 bases match TRBD1. V shed 0 bases, J shed 2 bases, and the junction held 8 bases outside the gene matches. CDR3 size: 18 residues. Germline-derived CDR1 and CDR2 are SGHAT and FQDESV (reference sequence). The CDR3 reads CASSLAIGTGGLTYEQYF. The CDR3, as DNA: TGTGCCAGCAGCTTAGCGATCGGGACAGGGGGCTTGACCTACGAGCAGTACTTC.

The J gene is TRBJ2-5, the V gene TRBV5-4; 7 bases line up with TRBD1. This CDR3 is 14 amino acids long. Germline CDR1 is SGHNT and CDR2 is YYREEE (reference sequence). V shed 4 bases, J shed 3 bases, and the junction held 6 bases outside the gene matches. CDR3 residues: CASSLRTGEETQYF. CDR3 bases: TGTGCCAGCAGCCTCCGGACAGGCGAAGAGACCCAGTACTTC.

The chain joins TRBV5-1 to TRBJ2-7; possible D gene TRBD2, 5 bases. Trimming stripped 6 bases from V and 3 bases from J, with 16 bases between. The germline V gene encodes CDR1 SGHRS and CDR2 YFSETQ. The CDR3 has 14 residues. The CDR3 region has the DNA TGCGCCAGCACCCTATCGGCGGGCGTCTACGAGCAGTACTTC. Translated: CASTLSAGVYEQYF.

This chain uses TRBV29-1 with TRBJ1-1; 8 bases are shared with TRBD1. Per germline, CDR1 SQVTM and CDR2 ANQGSEA. The CDR3 sequence is 13 residues long. J gave up 1 base and V 5 bases, and 3 bases lay outside the gene matches. The CDR3: CSVTGTGNTEAFF. CDR3 in DNA: TGCAGCGTTACCGGGACAGGGAACACTGAAGCTTTCTTT.

This clone turned up a few times. V gene TRBV30 combines with J gene TRBJ2-3; 10 bases match TRBD2. V shed 3 bases, J shed 1 base, and the junction held 4 bases outside the gene matches. CDR3 size: 15 residues. Germline V gene lookup returns CDR1 GTSNPN and CDR2 SVGIG (reference sequence). This CDR3 is CAWRLAGAGTDTQYF. Here the CDR3 DNA reads TGTGCCTGGAGGCTAGCGGGAGCGGGCACAGATACGCAGTATTTT.

This chain links TRBV30 with TRBJ1-6; no clear D gene. Germline lookup yields CDR1 GTSNPN and CDR2 SVGIG (reference sequence). The CDR3 contains 13 residues. Between the trimmed V and J ends, which lost 0 bases and 14 bases, there was a span of 14 bases. The CDR3 loop reads CAWSVSERVTLHF. As DNA, the CDR3 is TGTGCCTGGAGTGTAAGCGAGAGAGTAACCCTCCACTTT.

This clone was counted a few times. The J gene is TRBJ1-5, the V gene TRBV10-1; D possibly corresponds to TRBD1 (5 bases). Trimming removed 4 bases from V and 5 bases from J, with 18 bases in between. CDR3 length: 16 residues. Germline V gene sequence: CDR1 WNHNN, CDR2 SYGVQD (reference sequence). The CDR3 nucleotides read TGCGCCAGCAGTGCGCTGAGGAACAGGACACATCAGCCCCAGCATTTT. This codes for CASSALRNRTHQPQHF.

V is TRBV29-1 and J is TRBJ2-7; 10 bases map to TRBD2. This CDR3 has 17 residues. V lost 6 bases, J lost 4 bases, and 18 bases stayed unmatched. From germline, CDR1 is SQVTM and CDR2 ANQGSEA. In DNA, the CDR3 is TGCAGCGTACAGACCGAGACCCAACTAGCGGGACAATACGAGCAGTACTTC. Translating gives CSVQTETQLAGQYEQYF.

V gene TRBV6-2 or TRBV6-3 combines with J gene TRBJ2-1, with 14 positions matching TRBD2. Unmatched junction bases numbered 11, after V lost 6 bases and J lost 7 bases. Germline values: CDR1 MNHEY, CDR2 SVGEGT. The CDR3 runs to 17 residues. In DNA form, the CDR3 reads TGTGCCAGCAGCCAGACTAGCGGGAGGGATAGGTCAAATGAGCAGTTCTTC. Translated, it gives CASSQTSGRDRSNEQFF.

This chain uses TRBV11-3 with TRBJ2-5; TRBD2 matches 14 bases. The J segment lost 3 bases and the V segment lost 3 bases, leaving 0 bases of the junction unmatched. This CDR3 is built from 15 residues. Germline CDR1 is SGHNT and CDR2 is YENEEA. For the CDR3, the DNA is TGTGCCAGCAGCTTGGGACTAGCGGGAGAAGAGACCCAGTACTTC. Translation gives CASSLGLAGEETQYF. Drawing the rest from reference TRBV11-3 and TRBJ2-5, the complete variable domain is EAGVVQSPRYKIIEKKQPVAFWCNPISGHNTLYWYLQNLGQGPELLIRYENEEAVDDSQLPKDRFSAERLKGVDSTLKIQPAELGDSAVYLCASSLGLAGEETQYFGPGTRLLVL.

This clone appeared once. CDR3 sequence (DNA): TGTGCCACCAGCAGAGACCTGGGACAGGGGGCTTTCTTT. Translating it yields CATSRDLGQGAFF. The chain combines TRBV15 with TRBJ1-1; 10 nucleotides line up with TRBD1. Germline V lookup: CDR1 LNHNV, CDR2 YYDKDF (reference sequence). CDR3 length: 13 residues. The V segment lost 0 bases and the J segment 11 bases; nucleotides outside the gene matches: 3.